Described below is a single TCR beta chain sequence and its context. This sample was taken from a study of regulatory T cells in long-lasting Graves disease. Libraries of TCR beta came from iRepertoire HTBI primers plus Arm-PCR of CDR3 regions. Each CDR3 protein is one row after TCRdb ran MiXCR on the multiplex PCR reads. This table holds more than 300,000 distinct CDR3 sequences, 16% found once. The CDR3 contains 14 residues. Looked up from germline, CDR1 is KGHDR and CDR2 is SFDVKD. V shed 5 bases and J shed 4 bases, with 8 bases lying between them. Time point defined: newly diagnosed GD, antithyroid drugs for less than 3 months. Scientists built the TCR library using RNA that was extracted from PBMCs. One endocrinology department in Xi'an, China, was where patients came from. A further study also used this sample, focusing on T cells in Graves' hyperthyroidism and ophthalmopathy. This second study says: First-round RT-PCR with HTBI primers amplified the TCR CDR3 region. Among clonotypes expanded in thyroid above 0.001, most were also found in blood.

The sequencing here drew on peripheral blood mononuclear cells (PBMCs), taken at new diagnosis, from a patient treated with antithyroid drugs. The chain has TRBV24-1 and TRBJ1-6; no definite D call. The sequence derives from a woman in her late teens or twenties with Graves disease. The chain's CDR3 is CATSAGQYNSPLHF. The CDR3 DNA reads TGTGCCACCAGTGCCGGCCAATATAATTCACCCCTCCACTTT.